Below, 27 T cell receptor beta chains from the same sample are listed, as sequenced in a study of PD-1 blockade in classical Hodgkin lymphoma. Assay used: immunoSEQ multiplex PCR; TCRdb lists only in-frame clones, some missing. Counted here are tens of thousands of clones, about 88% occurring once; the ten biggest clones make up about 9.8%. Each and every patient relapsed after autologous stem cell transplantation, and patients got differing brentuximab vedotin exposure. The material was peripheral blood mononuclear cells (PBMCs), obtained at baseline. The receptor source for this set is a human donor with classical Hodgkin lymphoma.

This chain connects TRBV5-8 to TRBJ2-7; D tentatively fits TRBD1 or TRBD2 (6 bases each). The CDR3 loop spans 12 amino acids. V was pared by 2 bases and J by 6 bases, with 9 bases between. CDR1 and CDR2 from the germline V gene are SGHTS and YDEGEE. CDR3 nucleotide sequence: TGTGCCAGCAGCTTTAGGGGGGCCGAGCAGTACTTC. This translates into CASSFRGAEQYF.

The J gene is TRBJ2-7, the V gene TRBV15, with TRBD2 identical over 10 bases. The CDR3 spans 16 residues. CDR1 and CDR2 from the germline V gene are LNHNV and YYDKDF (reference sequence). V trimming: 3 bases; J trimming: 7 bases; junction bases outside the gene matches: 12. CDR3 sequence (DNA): TGTGCCACCAGCAGCCCGACTCTAGCGGGAGTGGATGAGCAGTACTTC. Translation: CATSSPTLAGVDEQYF. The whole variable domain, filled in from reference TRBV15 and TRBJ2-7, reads DAMVIQNPRYQVTQFGKPVTLSCSQTLNHNVMYWYQQKSSQAPKLLFHYYDKDFNNEADTPDNFQSRRPNTSFCFLDIRSPGLGDTAMYLCATSSPTLAGVDEQYFGPGTRLTVT.

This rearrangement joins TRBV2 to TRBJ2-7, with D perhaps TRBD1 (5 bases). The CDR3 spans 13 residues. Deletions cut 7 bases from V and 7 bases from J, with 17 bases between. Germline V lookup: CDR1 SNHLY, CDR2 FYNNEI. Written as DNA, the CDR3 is TGTGCCAGCAAGTTAGACCAAAAGGGGGAGCAGTACTTC. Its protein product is CASKLDQKGEQYF.

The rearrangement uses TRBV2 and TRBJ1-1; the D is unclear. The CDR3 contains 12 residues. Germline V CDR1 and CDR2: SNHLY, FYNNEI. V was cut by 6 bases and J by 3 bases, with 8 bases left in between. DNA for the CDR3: TGTGCCAGCAGAGTACGGGACACTGAAGCTTTCTTT. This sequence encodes CASRVRDTEAFF. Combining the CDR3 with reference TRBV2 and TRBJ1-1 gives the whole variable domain EPEVTQTPSHQVTQMGQEVILRCVPISNHLYFYWYRQILGQKVEFLVSFYNNEISEKSEIFDDQFSVERPDGSNFTLKIRSTKLEDSAMYFCASRVRDTEAFFGQGTRLTVV.

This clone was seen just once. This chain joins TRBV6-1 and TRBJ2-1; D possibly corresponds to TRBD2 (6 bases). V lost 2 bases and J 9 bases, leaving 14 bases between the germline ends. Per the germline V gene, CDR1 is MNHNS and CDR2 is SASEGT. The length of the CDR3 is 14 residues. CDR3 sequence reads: CASSEPGSSIEQFF. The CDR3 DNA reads TGTGCCAGCAGTGAACCCGGGAGTTCGATTGAGCAGTTCTTC.

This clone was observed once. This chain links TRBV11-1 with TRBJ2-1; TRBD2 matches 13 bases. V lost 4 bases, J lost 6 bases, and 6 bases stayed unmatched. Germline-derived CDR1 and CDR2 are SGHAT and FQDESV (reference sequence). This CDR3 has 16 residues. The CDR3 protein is CASSSWTSGRLNEQFF. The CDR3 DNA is TGTGCCAGCAGCTCCTGGACTAGCGGGAGACTCAATGAGCAGTTCTTC.

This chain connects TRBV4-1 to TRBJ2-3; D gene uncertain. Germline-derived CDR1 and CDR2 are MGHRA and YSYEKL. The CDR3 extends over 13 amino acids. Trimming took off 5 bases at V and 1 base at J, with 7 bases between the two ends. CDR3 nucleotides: TGCGCCAGCAGCAAGCCGGGCACAGATACGCAGTATTTT. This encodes CASSKPGTDTQYF.

The CDR3 nucleotides read TGCGCCAGCAGCTTCGGGACAGTGGGAGGCTACACCTTC. Translating gives CASSFGTVGGYTF. J is TRBJ1-2 and V is TRBV5-1, with 7 bases that match TRBD1. V lost 2 bases, J lost 8 bases, and 6 bases stayed unmatched. The CDR3 covers 13 residues. The germline V gene encodes CDR1 SGHRS and CDR2 YFSETQ.

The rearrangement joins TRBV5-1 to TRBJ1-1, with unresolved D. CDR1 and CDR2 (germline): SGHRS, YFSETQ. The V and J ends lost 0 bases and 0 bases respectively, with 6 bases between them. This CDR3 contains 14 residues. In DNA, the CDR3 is TGCGCCAGCAGCTTGGCAGCGGTGAACACTGAAGCTTTCTTT. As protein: CASSLAAVNTEAFF.

The CDR3 is CASSWTGRGNTIYF. The CDR3 nucleotides are TGTGCCAGCAGTTGGACAGGGCGCGGAAACACCATATATTTT. The chain has TRBV28 and TRBJ1-3; 8 bases match TRBD1. The V and J ends lost 4 bases and 4 bases, in that order; junction bases with no gene match: 3. The germline V gene has CDR1 MDHEN and CDR2 SYDVKM. This CDR3 has 14 amino acids.

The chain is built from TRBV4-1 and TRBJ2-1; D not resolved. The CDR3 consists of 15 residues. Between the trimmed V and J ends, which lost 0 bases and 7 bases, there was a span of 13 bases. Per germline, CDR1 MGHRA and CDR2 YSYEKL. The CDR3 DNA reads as TGCGCCAGCAGCCAAGAACCTCGGACCACTAATGAGCAGTTCTTC. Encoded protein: CASSQEPRTTNEQFF.

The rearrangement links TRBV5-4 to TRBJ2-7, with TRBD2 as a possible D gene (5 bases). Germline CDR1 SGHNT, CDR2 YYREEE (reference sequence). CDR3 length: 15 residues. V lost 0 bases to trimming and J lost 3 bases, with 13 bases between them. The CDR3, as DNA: TGTGCCAGCAGCTTGGGTAATGGGAGACTCTACGAGCAGTACTTC. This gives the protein CASSLGNGRLYEQYF. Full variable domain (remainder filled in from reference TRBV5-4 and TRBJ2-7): ETGVTQSPTHLIKTRGQQVTLRCSSQSGHNTVSWYQQALGQGPQFIFQYYREEENGRGNFPPRFSGLQFPNYSSELNVNALELDDSALYLCASSLGNGRLYEQYFGPGTRLTVT.

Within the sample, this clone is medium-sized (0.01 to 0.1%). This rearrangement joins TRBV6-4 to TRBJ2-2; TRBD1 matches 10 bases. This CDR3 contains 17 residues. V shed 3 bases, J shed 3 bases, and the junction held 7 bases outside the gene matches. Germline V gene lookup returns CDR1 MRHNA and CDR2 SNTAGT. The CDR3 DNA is TGTGCCAGCAGTGAAGGAAGCGGACAGGGGGACACCGGGGAGCTGTTTTTT. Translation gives CASSEGSGQGDTGELFF.

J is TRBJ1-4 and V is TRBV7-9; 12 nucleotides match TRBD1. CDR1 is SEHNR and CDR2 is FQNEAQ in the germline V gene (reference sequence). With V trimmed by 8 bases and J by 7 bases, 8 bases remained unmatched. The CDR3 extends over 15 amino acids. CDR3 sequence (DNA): TGTGCCAGCGGTCCCGGGACAGGGGGCGGTGAAAAACTGTTTTTT. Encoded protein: CASGPGTGGGEKLFF.

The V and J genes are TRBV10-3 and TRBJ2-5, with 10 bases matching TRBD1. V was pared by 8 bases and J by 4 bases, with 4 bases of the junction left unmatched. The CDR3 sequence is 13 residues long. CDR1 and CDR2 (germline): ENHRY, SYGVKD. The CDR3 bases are TGTGCCATCCGGGACAGGGGAGGAGAGACCCAGTACTTC. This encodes CAIRDRGGETQYF.

CDR3 protein: CASRLQGIPYYGYTF. Here the CDR3 DNA reads TGTGCCAGCAGACTGCAGGGTATCCCCTACTATGGCTACACCTTC. V is TRBV28 and J is TRBJ1-2, with D possibly matching TRBD1 (5 bases). The CDR3 has 15 amino acids. The germline CDR1 and CDR2 sequences are MDHEN and SYDVKM. The V end was cut by 6 bases, the J end by 3 bases, with 17 bases between.

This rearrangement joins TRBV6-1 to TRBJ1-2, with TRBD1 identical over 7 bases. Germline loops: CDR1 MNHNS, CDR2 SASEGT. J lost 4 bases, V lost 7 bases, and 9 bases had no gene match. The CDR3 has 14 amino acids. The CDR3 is CASTEGQGGYGYTF. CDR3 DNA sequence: TGTGCCAGCACCGAGGGGCAGGGGGGCTATGGCTACACCTTC.

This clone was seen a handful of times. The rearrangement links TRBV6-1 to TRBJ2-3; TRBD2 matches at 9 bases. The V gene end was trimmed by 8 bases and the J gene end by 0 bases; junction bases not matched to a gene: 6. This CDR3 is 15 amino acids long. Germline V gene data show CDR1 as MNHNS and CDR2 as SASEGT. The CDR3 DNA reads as TGTGCCAGCCTTATCCTAGCGGGGAGCACAGATACGCAGTATTTT. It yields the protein CASLILAGSTDTQYF.

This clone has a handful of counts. Written as DNA, the CDR3 is TGTGCCAGCAGTTACTCGTCCAGATTCTATGGCTACACCTTC. Its translation: CASSYSSRFYGYTF. The V gene is TRBV6-6, the J gene TRBJ1-2; D remains unclear. This CDR3 has 14 amino acids. Germline V gene data show CDR1 as MNHNY and CDR2 as SVGAGI (reference sequence). V was trimmed by 0 bases and J by 4 bases, leaving 9 bases between them.

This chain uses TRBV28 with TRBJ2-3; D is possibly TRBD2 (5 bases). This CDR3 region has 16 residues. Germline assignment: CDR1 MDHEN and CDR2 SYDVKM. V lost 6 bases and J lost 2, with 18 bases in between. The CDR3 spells CASSLAGQAVTDTQYF. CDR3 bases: TGTGCCAGCAGCCTAGCCGGGCAGGCTGTCACAGATACGCAGTATTTT.

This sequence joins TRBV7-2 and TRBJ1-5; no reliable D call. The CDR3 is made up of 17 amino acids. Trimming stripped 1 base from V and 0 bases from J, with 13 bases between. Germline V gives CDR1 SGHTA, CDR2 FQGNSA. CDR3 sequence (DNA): TGTGCCAGCAGCTTAGTCCCCTTTCCAGGTAGCAATCAGCCCCAGCATTTT. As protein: CASSLVPFPGSNQPQHF. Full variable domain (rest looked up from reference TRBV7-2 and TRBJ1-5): GAGVSQSPSNKVTEKGKDVELRCDPISGHTALYWYRQSLGQGLEFLIYFQGNSAPDKSGLPSDRFSAERTGGSVSTLTIQRTQQEDSAVYLCASSLVPFPGSNQPQHFGDGTRLSIL.

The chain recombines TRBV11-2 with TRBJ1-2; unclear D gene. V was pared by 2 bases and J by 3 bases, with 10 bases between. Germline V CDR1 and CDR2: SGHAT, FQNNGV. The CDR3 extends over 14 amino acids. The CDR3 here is CASSLSRWDYGYTF. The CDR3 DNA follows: TGTGCCAGCAGCTTATCCAGGTGGGACTATGGCTACACCTTC.

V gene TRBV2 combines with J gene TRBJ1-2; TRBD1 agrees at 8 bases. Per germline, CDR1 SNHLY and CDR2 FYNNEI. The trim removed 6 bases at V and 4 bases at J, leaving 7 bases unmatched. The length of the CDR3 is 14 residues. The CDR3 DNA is TGTGCCAGCAGAGACAGGGGAGACGTCTATGGCTACACCTTC. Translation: CASRDRGDVYGYTF.

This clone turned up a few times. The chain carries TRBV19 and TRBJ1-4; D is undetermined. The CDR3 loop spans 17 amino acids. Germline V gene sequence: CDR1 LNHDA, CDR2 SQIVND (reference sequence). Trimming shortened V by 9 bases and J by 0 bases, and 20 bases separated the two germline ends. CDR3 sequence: CASQGESGYTTNEKLFF. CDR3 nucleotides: TGTGCCAGCCAAGGAGAGTCAGGCTACACAACTAATGAAAAACTGTTTTTT.

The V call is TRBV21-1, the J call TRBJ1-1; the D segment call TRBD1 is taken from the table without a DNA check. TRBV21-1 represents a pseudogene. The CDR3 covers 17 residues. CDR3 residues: CASSLPNIGQGHTEAFF. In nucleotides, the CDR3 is TGTGCCAGCAGCTTACCCAATATCGGACAGGGGCACACTGAAGCTTTCTTT.

This CDR3 is CASTWDSYSALHF. The CDR3 DNA reads TGTGCCAGCACGTGGGACAGCTATTCGGCCCTCCACTTT. The chain carries TRBV27 and TRBJ1-6; 7 bases map to TRBD1. This CDR3 is 13 amino acids long. In germline, CDR1 is MNHEY, CDR2 SMNVEV (reference sequence). Unmatched junction bases numbered 11, after V lost 7 bases and J lost 14 bases.

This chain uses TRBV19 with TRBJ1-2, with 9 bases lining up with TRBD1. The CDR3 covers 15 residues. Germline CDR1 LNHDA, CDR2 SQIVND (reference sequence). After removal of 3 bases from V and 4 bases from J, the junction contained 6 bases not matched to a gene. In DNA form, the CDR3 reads TGTGCCAGTAGTATGGGGGACAGGGCCACCTATGGCTACACCTTC. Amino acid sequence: CASSMGDRATYGYTF.